This TCR beta chain was captured in a study of blood T cell repertoires in COVID-19. V was trimmed by 6 bases and J by 5 bases, leaving 13 bases between them. The CDR3 totals 12 residues. Germline V CDR1 and CDR2: SQVTM, ANQGSEA. Here immunoSEQ multiplex PCR was the method, and the copy in TCRdb shows in-frame clones only, minus some. The profile shows approximately 140,000 clones, about 90% of them singletons. Sequencing was carried out using PBMCs or T cells enriched from blood (not recorded which). The sequence came from a woman aged 40-49 years who had been exposed to COVID-19. V is TRBV29-1 and J is TRBJ1-2; a possible D gene is TRBD1 (5 bases). The CDR3 loop is CSVTGEPYGYTF. For the CDR3, the DNA is TGCAGCGTCACGGGGGAACCTTATGGCTACACCTTC.